These T cell receptor beta chains were read from a single sample in a study of early T cells in non-severe SARS-CoV-2 infection. TCRdb re-derived calls from the 5' RACE reads in MiXCR, one entry per CDR3 protein. The sample yields 64,000 or so distinct CDR3 sequences, roughly 12% seen once. The sequencing used whole blood, collected at baseline. These TCRs come from an adult who was a healthcare worker with PCR-confirmed SARS-CoV-2 infection or an uninfected control (not recorded which). The CDR3 runs from the conserved cysteine through the conserved F or W. A D gene is named only where the DNA matches it firmly. The size entry is marked missing in some rows and otherwise reads once, few, many or a size class.

d_gene	j_gene	v_gene	abundance	CDR3aa	CDR3nt
NA	TRBJ2-6	TRBV11-2	few	CASSLSLSSGANVLTF	TGTGCCAGCAGCTTATCTCTCTCCTCTGGGGCCAACGTCCTGACTTTC
TRBD2	TRBJ2-7	TRBV20-1	NA	CSAPSGTSGVHEQYF	TGCAGTGCTCCTTCCGGGACTAGCGGGGTTCACGAGCAGTACTTC
NA	TRBJ2-3	TRBV13	many	CASSFPSTDTQYF	TGTGCCAGCAGCTTTCCGAGCACAGATACGCAGTATTTT
NA	TRBJ1-5	TRBV30	many	CAWSIGSDQPQHF	TGTGCCTGGAGTATCGGGTCCGACCAGCCCCAGCATTTT
NA	TRBJ2-7	TRBV6-1	NA	CASIGLSYEQYF	TGTGCCAGCATCGGACTTTCCTACGAGCAGTACTTC
NA	TRBJ2-1	TRBV11-2	many	CASSLRGSYNEQFF	TGTGCCAGCAGCTTAAGAGGCTCCTACAATGAGCAGTTCTTC
NA	TRBJ1-2	TRBV12-3/TRBV12-4	few	CASSQGNYGYTF	TGTGCCAGCAGTCAGGGGAACTATGGCTACACCTTC
NA	TRBJ2-7	TRBV11-2	NA	CASSQRFGVSSYEQYF	TGTGCCAGCAGCCAACGCTTTGGGGTTAGCTCCTACGAGCAGTACTTC
NA	TRBJ1-5	TRBV6-6	few	CASSPNSNQPQHF	TGTGCCAGCAGCCCTAATAGCAATCAGCCCCAGCATTTT
NA	TRBJ1-3	TRBV14	many	CASSRFEAGSSGNTIYF	TGTGCCAGCAGCCGATTCGAAGCAGGTTCCTCTGGAAACACCATATATTTT
NA	TRBJ2-7	TRBV30	once	CAWSVGQGTNEQYF	TGTGCCTGGAGTGTAGGGCAGGGGACGAACGAGCAGTACTTC
TRBD2	TRBJ2-1	TRBV20-1	few	CSASEQRGYNEQFF	TGCAGTGCTAGCGAGCAGCGGGGATACAATGAGCAGTTCTTC
TRBD1	TRBJ2-1	TRBV28	few	CASSPDTGQGDNEQFF	TGTGCCAGCAGTCCCGACACGGGACAGGGGGACAATGAGCAGTTCTTC
NA	TRBJ2-1	TRBV4-3	NA	CASSQDQVDSYNEQFF	TGCGCCAGCAGCCAAGATCAGGTGGACTCCTACAATGAGCAGTTCTTC
NA	TRBJ1-6	TRBV20-1	NA	CSAIDNRESYNSPLHF	TGCAGTGCTATCGACAACAGGGAGTCCTATAATTCACCCCTCCACTTT
NA	TRBJ1-1	TRBV19	few	CASSISRFYTEAFF	TGTGCCAGTAGTATAAGTCGGTTTTACACTGAAGCTTTCTTT
NA	TRBJ1-6	TRBV6-2/TRBV6-3	NA	CASSYREPVAPLHF	TGTGCCAGCAGTTACAGGGAACCGGTTGCACCCCTCCACTTT
TRBD2	TRBJ2-3	TRBV7-2	NA	CASSARREADTQYF	TGTGCCAGCAGCGCGCGGCGGGAGGCAGATACGCAGTATTTT
TRBD1	TRBJ1-2	TRBV12-3/TRBV12-4	NA	CASSSTGGAVGYTF	TGTGCCAGCAGTTCAACAGGGGGCGCCGTAGGCTACACCTTC
TRBD1	TRBJ1-2	TRBV28	many	CATEVVLGQVDGYTF	TGTGCCACCGAAGTAGTTCTGGGACAGGTCGATGGCTACACCTTC
TRBD2	TRBJ2-5	TRBV6-6	few	CASIPTSGSETQYF	TGTGCCAGCATTCCGACTAGCGGGAGCGAGACCCAGTACTTC
NA	TRBJ2-3	TRBV7-2	few	CASSLDRQETDTQYF	TGTGCCAGCAGCTTAGATAGGCAGGAAACAGATACGCAGTATTTT
NA	TRBJ1-3	TRBV14	few	CASSQVGGNTIYF	TGTGCCAGCAGCCAAGTTGGAGGAAACACCATATATTTT
NA	TRBJ1-4	TRBV28	many	CASRGRRPPNEKLFF	TGTGCCAGCAGAGGAAGGCGACCGCCTAATGAAAAACTGTTTTTT
NA	TRBJ2-7	TRBV6-5	few	CASSYSWGEQYF	TGTGCCAGCAGTTACTCGTGGGGGGAGCAGTACTTC
NA	TRBJ1-2	TRBV20-1	few	CSASLGSYGYTF	TGCAGTGCCTCCCTGGGATCCTATGGCTACACCTTC
NA	TRBJ1-1	TRBV25-1	few	CASSPGESTEAFF	TGTGCCAGCAGCCCCGGCGAGAGCACTGAAGCTTTCTTT
NA	TRBJ2-5	TRBV9	NA	CASSPPGTTETQYF	TGTGCCAGCAGCCCGCCCGGGACAACCGAGACCCAGTACTTC
NA	TRBJ2-1	TRBV12-3/TRBV12-4	NA	CASSLDWQPGPNEEQFF	TGTGCCAGCAGCTTAGACTGGCAACCCGGACCCAATGAAGAGCAGTTCTTC
NA	TRBJ2-1	TRBV7-8	few	CASSTWGSSYNEQFF	TGTGCCAGCAGTACCTGGGGGAGCTCCTACAATGAGCAGTTCTTC
NA	TRBJ2-2	TRBV4-3	few	CASSQEGREGGELFF	TGCGCCAGCAGCCAAGAGGGCAGGGAAGGTGGGGAGCTGTTTTTT
TRBD1	TRBJ1-1	TRBV28	few	CASRKQGGTEAFF	TGTGCCAGCAGGAAACAGGGGGGCACTGAAGCTTTCTTT
NA	TRBJ2-4	TRBV5-1	few	CASSLAPLLAKNIQYF	TGCGCCAGCAGCTTGGCCCCATTGTTAGCCAAAAACATTCAGTACTTC
NA	TRBJ2-7	TRBV7-9	many	CASSLDALREQYF	TGTGCCAGCAGCTTAGACGCATTGAGGGAGCAGTACTTC
TRBD1	TRBJ2-7	TRBV11-2	NA	CASSPIRTGSYEQYF	TGTGCCAGCAGCCCGATTCGGACAGGGTCCTACGAGCAGTACTTC
NA	TRBJ1-1	TRBV18	NA	CASSTGDEAFF	TGTGCCAGCTCAACGGGTGACGAAGCTTTCTTT
NA	TRBJ1-5	TRBV19	few	CASSPRPRDNNQPQHF	TGTGCCAGTAGTCCAAGGCCCCGGGACAACAATCAGCCCCAGCATTTT
TRBD1	TRBJ1-6	TRBV27	NA	CASSRDSGIYNSPLHF	TGTGCCAGCAGCCGGGACAGCGGAATCTATAATTCACCCCTCCACTTT
TRBD2	TRBJ2-7	TRBV9	many	CASSVGSAGGYEQYF	TGTGCCAGCAGCGTAGGGAGTGCGGGGGGCTACGAGCAGTACTTC
NA	TRBJ2-1	TRBV5-1	NA	CASRQVATYNEQFF	TGCGCCAGCAGACAGGTAGCGACCTACAATGAGCAGTTCTTC